A single T cell receptor (beta chain) is shown here with its context. This clone was detected a few times. What antigen it recognizes has not been identified. No quality values exist for individual bases; no much larger clone is one base distant. The entire isolated RNA was reverse transcribed using the High Capacity cDNA Reverse Transcription Kit, and thus expressed TCRB transcripts were sequenced. Deep immunoSEQ sequencing was performed on naive, central memory and regulatory T cell samples, with an average of approximately 4 million total reads per sample. After sorted cells were lysed in RLT buffer, RNA was extracted with DNase-treated RNeasy Micro or Mini kits, with the choice depending on cell number. Each cell subset was processed on its own to prevent cross-contamination, while patient and healthy donor samples were processed together. TCRB sequences were amplified from cDNA with the immunoSEQ multiplex PCR, producing 87-bp fragments spanning the CDR3 region. The amplicons were sequenced using the Illumina HiSeq platform. Processing in the source paper ran as follows. Synthetic template baselines were used to correct PCR bias computationally, reads within Hamming distance 2 were collapsed together, and singletons that could not be merged were discarded. Reads were aligned against IMGT to assign V, D and J genes, CDR3 length and insertions or deletions at six rearrangement sites. Within each subset, clonotype counts were normalized to the number of sorted cells before true diversity and Gini coefficients were calculated with the tcR R package. Repertoire sharing was quantified using the overlap coefficient calculated on TCRB nucleotide sequences. As a proxy for the pre-selection repertoire, out-of-frame TCRB sequences from naive cells were analyzed. TCRdb took this table from immuneACCESS and kept in-frame rearrangements with V and J called. Such tables lack part of the clones; where checked against another copy, unresolved V genes explain under half of the gap, and the rest is unexplained. V and J calls and clone size are those listed in that table; D and trimming were worked out from the DNA. The sample table lists roughly 730,000 clones, 13% of them with a count of one. The top ten constitute about 0.02% of the sample.

From each donor, a single peripheral blood sample of about 100 mL on average was drawn into heparinised tubes. A BD FACSAria II was used to sort naive, central memory, regulatory and stem cell-like memory CD4+ T cells with a panel that included CD45RO, CCR7, CD25, CD127, CD95 and CD27. A purity above 95% was achieved for all sorted populations. PBMCs were separated immediately by Lymphoprep density gradient centrifugation and were stained directly, without being cultured. So that batch effects would be minimized, each experiment stained and sorted samples in pairs, pairing one healthy donor with one patient. The junction carries 16 bases between V and J, which are trimmed by 0 bases and 1 base respectively. Including the terminal cysteine and phenylalanine, the CDR3 comprises 17 residues. Just CDR3 DNA is preserved here, 51 bases in frame from base 1. The CDR1 and CDR2 encoded by the germline V gene are SGHRS and YFSETQ.

This record belongs to a study of beta chain features in type 1 diabetes listed by TCRdb under 2018. In the study overall: No differences in mean age, gender distribution, total cell number or subset yield were found between patients and healthy donors. Regulatory and stem cell-like memory subsets were isolated from only 8 patients and roughly eight healthy donors, whereas naive and central memory subsets came from all 30 or so donors. Across all samples, 107,917,701 sorted cells were examined, and cell number per subset correlated strongly with RNA yield. The study compared TCRB repertoires of sorted circulating CD4+ T cell subsets between recently diagnosed type 1 diabetes patients and matched healthy donors. Study-wide conclusions, independent of this receptor: Shorter templates might have been favored by PCR, but patient and control samples were amplified and corrected together, so both groups would have been affected equally by any skew. Naive, central memory and regulatory TCRB repertoires appeared more similar among patients than among healthy donors. Because cDNA was sequenced instead of genomic DNA, activated cells with high expression could be over-represented, although the groups did not differ in activation or CD3 levels. HLA sub-analyses involved small numbers of individuals, so any influence of HLA type on TCRB rearrangement remained unresolved. At VDJ recombination sites, type 1 diabetes patients had fewer insertions and more deleted nucleotides, which implies abnormalities in thymic rearrangement. A moderate but significant shortening of TCRB CDR3 length was observed in type 1 diabetes patients in all four CD4+ subsets.

The chain employs TRBV5-1 and TRBJ2-5; the D gene is possibly TRBD1 or TRBD2, with 5 bases matching each. Material: naive CD4+ T cells from blood. According to the study, the label for this sample's cell subset or site signals: true naive CD4+ T cells. The receptor's source is a man aged 18 to 35 with type 1 diabetes. The base sequence is TGCGCCAGCAGCTTGGGGGACCGGGACCTCGCCCAAGAGACCCAGTACTTC. Its translation reads: CASSLGDRDLAQETQYF.